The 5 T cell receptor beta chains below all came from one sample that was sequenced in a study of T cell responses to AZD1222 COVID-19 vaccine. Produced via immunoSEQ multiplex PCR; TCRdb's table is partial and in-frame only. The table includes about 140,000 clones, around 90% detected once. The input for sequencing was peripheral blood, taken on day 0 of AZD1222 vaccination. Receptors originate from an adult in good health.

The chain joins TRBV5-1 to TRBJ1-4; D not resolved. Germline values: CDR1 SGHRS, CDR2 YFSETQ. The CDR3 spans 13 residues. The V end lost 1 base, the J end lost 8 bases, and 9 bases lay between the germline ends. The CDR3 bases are TGCGCCAGCAGCTTGAATGGAAACGAAAAACTGTTTTTT. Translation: CASSLNGNEKLFF.

The chain's CDR3 is CASSSAGATGNTIYF. In DNA, the CDR3 is TGTGCCAGCAGCTCCGCGGGGGCGACTGGAAACACCATATATTTT. The chain carries TRBV9 and TRBJ1-3, with TRBD1 as a possible D gene (6 bases). Per germline, CDR1 SGDLS and CDR2 YYNGEE. The CDR3 is 15 residues long. V was trimmed by 4 bases and J by 2 bases, leaving 13 bases between them.

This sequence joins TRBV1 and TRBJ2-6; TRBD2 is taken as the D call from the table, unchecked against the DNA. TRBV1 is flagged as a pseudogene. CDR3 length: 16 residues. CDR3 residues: CTSSPLAGGGANVLTF. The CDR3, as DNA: TGCACCAGCAGCCCACTAGCGGGAGGGGGGGCCAACGTCCTGACTTTC.

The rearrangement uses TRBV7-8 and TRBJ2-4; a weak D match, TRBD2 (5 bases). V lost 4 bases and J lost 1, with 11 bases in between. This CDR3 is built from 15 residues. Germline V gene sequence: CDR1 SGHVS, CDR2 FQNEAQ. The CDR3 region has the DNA TGTGCCAGCAGCTCGATCAGCGGTGCCAAAAACATTCAGTACTTC. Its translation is CASSSISGAKNIQYF.

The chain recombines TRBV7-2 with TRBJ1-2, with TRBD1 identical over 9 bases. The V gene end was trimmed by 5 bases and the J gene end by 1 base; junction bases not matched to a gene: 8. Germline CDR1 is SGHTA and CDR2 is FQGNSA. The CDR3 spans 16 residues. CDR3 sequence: CASSPADRGNNYGYTF. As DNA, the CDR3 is TGTGCCAGCAGCCCGGCGGACAGGGGAAATAACTATGGCTACACCTTC.